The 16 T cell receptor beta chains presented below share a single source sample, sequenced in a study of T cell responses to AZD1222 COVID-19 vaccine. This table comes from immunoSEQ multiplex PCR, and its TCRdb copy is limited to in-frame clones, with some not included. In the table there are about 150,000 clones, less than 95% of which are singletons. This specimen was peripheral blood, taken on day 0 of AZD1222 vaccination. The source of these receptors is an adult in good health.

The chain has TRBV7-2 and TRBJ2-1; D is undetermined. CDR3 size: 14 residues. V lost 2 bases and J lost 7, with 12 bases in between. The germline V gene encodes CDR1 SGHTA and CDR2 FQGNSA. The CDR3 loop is CASSLMRHSNEQFF. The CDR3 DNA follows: TGTGCCAGCAGCTTAATGAGGCATTCAAATGAGCAGTTCTTC.

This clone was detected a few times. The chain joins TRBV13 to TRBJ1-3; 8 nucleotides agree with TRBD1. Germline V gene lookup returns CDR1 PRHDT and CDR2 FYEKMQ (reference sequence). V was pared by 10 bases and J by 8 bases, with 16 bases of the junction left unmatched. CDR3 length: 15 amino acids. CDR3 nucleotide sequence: TGTGCCACCAAGAGAGGGGGGCAGGGGGCTTACACCATATATTTT. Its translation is CATKRGGQGAYTIYF.

The chain's CDR3 is CASETEPTGNTIYF. CDR3 nucleotide sequence: TGTGCCAGTGAGACAGAACCTACTGGAAACACCATATATTTT. The V gene is TRBV6-5, the J gene TRBJ1-3, with TRBD1 as a possible D gene (5 bases). Germline assignment: CDR1 MNHEY and CDR2 SVGAGI. V was trimmed by 9 bases and J by 2 bases, leaving 14 bases between them. There are 14 residues in the CDR3.

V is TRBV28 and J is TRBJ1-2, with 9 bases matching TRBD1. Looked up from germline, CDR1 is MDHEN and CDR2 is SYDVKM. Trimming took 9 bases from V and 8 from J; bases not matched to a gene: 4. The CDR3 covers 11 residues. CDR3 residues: CASGTGYGYTF. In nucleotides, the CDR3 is TGTGCCAGTGGGACAGGGTACGGCTACACCTTC.

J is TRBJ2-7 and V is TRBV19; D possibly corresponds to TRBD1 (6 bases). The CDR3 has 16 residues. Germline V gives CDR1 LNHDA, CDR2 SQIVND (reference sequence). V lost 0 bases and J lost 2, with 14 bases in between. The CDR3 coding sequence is TGTGCCAGTAGTATAGATCCGGGACAACTGGCCTACGAGCAGTACTTC. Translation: CASSIDPGQLAYEQYF.

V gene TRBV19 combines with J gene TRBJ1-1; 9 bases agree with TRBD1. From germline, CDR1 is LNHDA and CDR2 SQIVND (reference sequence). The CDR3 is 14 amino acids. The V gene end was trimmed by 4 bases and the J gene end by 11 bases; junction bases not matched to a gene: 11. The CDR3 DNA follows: TGTGCCAGTAGTACTCGGACAGGGGTTCCCTCGGCTTTCTTT. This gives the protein CASSTRTGVPSAFF.

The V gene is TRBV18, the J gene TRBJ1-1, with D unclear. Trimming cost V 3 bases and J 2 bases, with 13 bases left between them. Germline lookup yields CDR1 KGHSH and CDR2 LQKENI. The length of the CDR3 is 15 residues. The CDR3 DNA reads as TGTGCCAGCTCACCTATAGACCCGGGAAACACTGAAGCTTTCTTT. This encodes CASSPIDPGNTEAFF.

The CDR3 sequence is CASSYAYNEQFF. CDR3 sequence (DNA): TGTGCCAGCAGTTACGCGTACAATGAGCAGTTCTTC. The chain uses TRBV6-2 or TRBV6-3 and TRBJ2-1; D gene ambiguous. The CDR3 has 12 residues. V shed 2 bases and J shed 4 bases, with 3 bases lying between them. CDR1 and CDR2 (germline): MNHEY, SVGEGT.

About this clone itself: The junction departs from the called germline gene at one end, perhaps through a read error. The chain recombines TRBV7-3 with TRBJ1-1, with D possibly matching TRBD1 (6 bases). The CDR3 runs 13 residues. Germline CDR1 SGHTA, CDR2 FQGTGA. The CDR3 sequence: CASSPRGNAEAFF. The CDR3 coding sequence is TGTGCCAGCAGCCCAAGGGGGAACGCTGAAGCTTTCTTT.

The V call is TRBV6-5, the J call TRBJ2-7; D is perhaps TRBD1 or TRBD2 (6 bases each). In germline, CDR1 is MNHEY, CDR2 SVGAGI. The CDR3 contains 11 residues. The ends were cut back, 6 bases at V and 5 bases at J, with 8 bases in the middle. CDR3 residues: CASSRGHEQYF. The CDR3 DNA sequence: TGTGCCAGCAGCCGGGGGCACGAGCAGTACTTC.

The CDR3 reads CASSALGTGSTDTQYF. The CDR3 coding sequence is TGTGCCAGCAGCGCACTCGGGACAGGGTCCACAGATACGCAGTATTTT. The chain carries TRBV9 and TRBJ2-3; TRBD1 matches at 9 bases. The junction had 7 bases not matched to a gene; V was cut back by 3 bases and J by 2 bases. The CDR3 consists of 16 residues. From germline, CDR1 is SGDLS and CDR2 YYNGEE.

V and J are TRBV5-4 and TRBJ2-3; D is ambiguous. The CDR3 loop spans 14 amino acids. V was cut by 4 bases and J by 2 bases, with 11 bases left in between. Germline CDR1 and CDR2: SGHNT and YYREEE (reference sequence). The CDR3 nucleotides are TGTGCCAGCAGCCCCAGCATGATCACAGATACGCAGTATTTT. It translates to CASSPSMITDTQYF. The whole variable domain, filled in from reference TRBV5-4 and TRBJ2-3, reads ETGVTQSPTHLIKTRGQQVTLRCSSQSGHNTVSWYQQALGQGPQFIFQYYREEENGRGNFPPRFSGLQFPNYSSELNVNALELDDSALYLCASSPSMITDTQYFGPGTRLTVL.

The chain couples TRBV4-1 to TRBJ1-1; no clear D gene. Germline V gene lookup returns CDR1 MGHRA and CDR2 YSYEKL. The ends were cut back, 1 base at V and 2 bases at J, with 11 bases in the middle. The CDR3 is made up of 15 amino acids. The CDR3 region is CASSQGGRANTEAFF. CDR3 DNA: TGCGCCAGCAGCCAAGGAGGAAGAGCAAACACTGAAGCTTTCTTT.

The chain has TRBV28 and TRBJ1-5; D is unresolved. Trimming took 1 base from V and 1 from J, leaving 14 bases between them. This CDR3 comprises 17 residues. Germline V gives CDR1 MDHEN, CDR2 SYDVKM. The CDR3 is CASSLFSSLGSNQPQHF. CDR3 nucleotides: TGTGCCAGCAGTTTATTTTCCAGTCTGGGGAGCAATCAGCCCCAGCATTTT.

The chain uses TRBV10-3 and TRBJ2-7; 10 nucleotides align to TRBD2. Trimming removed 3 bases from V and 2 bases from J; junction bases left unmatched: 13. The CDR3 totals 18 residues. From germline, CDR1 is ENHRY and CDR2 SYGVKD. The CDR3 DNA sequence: TGTGCCATCAGTGATCCTAAGTGGCAGCGGGGGGGGACCTACGAGCAGTACTTC. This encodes CAISDPKWQRGGTYEQYF.

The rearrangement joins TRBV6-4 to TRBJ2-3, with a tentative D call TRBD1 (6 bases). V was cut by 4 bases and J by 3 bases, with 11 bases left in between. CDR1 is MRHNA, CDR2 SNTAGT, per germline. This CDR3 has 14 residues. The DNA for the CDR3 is TGTGCCAGCAGTGTCAGGGGCGCGACAGATACGCAGTATTTT. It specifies CASSVRGATDTQYF.